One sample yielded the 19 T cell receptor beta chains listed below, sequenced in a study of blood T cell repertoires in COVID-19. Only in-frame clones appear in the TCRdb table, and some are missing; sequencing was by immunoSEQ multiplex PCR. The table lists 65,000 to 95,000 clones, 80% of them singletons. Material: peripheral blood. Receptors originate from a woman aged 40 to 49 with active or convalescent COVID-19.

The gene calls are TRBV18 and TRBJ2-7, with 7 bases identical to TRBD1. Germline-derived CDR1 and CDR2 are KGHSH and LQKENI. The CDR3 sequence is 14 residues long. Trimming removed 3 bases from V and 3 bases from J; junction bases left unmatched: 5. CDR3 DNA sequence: TGTGCCAGCTCACCTACAGGGGTCTTCTACGAGCAGTACTTC. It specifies CASSPTGVFYEQYF. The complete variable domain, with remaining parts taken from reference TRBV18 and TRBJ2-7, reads NAGVMQNPRHLVRRRGQEARLRCSPMKGHSHVYWYRQLPEEGLKFMVYLQKENIIDESGMPKERFSAEFPKEGPSILRIQQVVRGDSAAYFCASSPTGVFYEQYFGPGTRLTVT.

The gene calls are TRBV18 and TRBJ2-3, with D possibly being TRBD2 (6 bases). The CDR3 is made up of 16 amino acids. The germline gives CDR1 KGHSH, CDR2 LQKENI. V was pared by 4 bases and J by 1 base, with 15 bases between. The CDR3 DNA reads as TGTGCCAGCTCACTTACTTATACGGGAGGCACAGATACGCAGTATTTT. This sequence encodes CASSLTYTGGTDTQYF.

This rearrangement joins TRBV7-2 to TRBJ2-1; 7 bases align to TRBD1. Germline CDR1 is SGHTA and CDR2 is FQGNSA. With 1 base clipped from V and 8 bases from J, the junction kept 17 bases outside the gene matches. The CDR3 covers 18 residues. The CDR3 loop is CASSLGGGSLHWLHEQFF. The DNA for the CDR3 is TGTGCCAGCAGCTTAGGAGGGGGCTCGTTACATTGGCTGCATGAGCAGTTCTTC.

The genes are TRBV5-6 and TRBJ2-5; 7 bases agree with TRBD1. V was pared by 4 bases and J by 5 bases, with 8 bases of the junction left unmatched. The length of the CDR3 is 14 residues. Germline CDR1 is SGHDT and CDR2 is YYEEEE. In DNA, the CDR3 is TGTGCCAGCAGCCTCCGTCAGGGGGTTGAGACCCAGTACTTC. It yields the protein CASSLRQGVETQYF.

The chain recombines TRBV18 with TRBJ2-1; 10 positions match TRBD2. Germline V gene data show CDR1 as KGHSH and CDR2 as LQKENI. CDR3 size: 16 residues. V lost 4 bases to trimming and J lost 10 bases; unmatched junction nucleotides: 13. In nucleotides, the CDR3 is TGTGCCAGCTCACACAGCGGGGGGGCCTACCAGGACGAGCAGTTCTTC. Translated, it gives CASSHSGGAYQDEQFF.

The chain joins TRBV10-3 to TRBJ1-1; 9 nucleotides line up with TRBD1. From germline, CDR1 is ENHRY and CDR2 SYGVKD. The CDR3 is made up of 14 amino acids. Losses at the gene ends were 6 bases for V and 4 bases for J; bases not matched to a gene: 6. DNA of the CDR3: TGTGCCATCAGCCCAGGACAGGGGCGCACTGAAGCTTTCTTT. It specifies CAISPGQGRTEAFF.

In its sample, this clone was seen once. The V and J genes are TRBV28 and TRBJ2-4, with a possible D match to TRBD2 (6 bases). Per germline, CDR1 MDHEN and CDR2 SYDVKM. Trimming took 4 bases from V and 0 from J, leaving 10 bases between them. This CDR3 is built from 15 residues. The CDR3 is CASSSGGLAKNIQYF. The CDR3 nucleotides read TGTGCCAGCAGTTCCGGGGGACTAGCCAAAAACATTCAGTACTTC.

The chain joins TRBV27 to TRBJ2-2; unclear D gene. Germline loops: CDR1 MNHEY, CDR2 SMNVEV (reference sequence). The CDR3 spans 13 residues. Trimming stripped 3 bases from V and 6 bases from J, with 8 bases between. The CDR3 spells CASSFVGAGELFF. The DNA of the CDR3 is TGTGCCAGCAGTTTCGTCGGAGCCGGGGAGCTGTTTTTT.

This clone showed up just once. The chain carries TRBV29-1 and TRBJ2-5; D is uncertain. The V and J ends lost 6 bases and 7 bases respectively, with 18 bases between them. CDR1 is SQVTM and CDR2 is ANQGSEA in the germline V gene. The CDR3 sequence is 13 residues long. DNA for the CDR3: TGCAGCGTGCTTGAGGCTAGTTTCGGGACCCAGTACTTC. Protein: CSVLEASFGTQYF.

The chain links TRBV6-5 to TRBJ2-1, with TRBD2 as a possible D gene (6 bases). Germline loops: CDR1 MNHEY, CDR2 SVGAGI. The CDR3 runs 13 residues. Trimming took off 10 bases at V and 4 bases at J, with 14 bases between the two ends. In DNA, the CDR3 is TGTGCCACCACAACCGGGACTTACAATGAGCAGTTCTTC. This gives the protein CATTTGTYNEQFF.

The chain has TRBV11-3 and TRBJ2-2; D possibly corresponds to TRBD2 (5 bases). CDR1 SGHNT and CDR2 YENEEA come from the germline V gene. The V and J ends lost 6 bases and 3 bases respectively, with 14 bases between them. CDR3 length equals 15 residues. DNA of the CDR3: TGTGCCAGCAGGGACTCCAACAAATACACCGGGGAGCTGTTTTTT. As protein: CASRDSNKYTGELFF.

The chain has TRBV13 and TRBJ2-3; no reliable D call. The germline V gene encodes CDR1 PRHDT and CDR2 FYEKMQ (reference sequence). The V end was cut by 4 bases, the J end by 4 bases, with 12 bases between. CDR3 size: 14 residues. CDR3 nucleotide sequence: TGTGCCAGCAGCTCACCTAGATCCCCAGATACGCAGTATTTT. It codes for CASSSPRSPDTQYF.

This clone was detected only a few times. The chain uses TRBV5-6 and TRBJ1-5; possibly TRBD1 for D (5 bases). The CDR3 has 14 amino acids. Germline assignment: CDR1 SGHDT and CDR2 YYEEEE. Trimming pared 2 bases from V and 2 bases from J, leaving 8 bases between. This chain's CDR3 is CASSFRGGNQPQHF. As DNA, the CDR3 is TGTGCCAGCAGCTTTCGGGGGGGCAATCAGCCCCAGCATTTT.

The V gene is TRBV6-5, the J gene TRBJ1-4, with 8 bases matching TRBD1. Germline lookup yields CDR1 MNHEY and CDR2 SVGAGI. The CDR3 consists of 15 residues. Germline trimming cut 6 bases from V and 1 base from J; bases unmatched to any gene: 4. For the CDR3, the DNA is TGTGCCAGCAGGACAGGGGTTGGAACTAATGAAAAACTGTTTTTT. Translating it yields CASRTGVGTNEKLFF.

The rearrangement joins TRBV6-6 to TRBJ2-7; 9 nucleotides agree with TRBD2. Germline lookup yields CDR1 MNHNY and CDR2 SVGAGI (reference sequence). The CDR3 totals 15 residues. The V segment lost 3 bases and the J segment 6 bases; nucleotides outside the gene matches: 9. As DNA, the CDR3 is TGTGCCAGCAGTTATGGTCTAGCGGGATTAGGCGAGCAGTACTTC. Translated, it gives CASSYGLAGLGEQYF.

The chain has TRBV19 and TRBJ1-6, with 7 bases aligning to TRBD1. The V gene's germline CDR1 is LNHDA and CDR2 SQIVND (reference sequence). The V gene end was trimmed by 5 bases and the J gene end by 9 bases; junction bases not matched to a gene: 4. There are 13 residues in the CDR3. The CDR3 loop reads CASSRNRGSPLHF. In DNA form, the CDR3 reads TGTGCCAGTAGTCGGAACAGGGGTTCACCCCTCCACTTT.

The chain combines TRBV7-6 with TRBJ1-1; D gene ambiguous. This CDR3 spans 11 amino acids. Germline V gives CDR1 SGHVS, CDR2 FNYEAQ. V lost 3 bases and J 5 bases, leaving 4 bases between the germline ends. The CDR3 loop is CASSFQTEAFF. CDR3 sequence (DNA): TGTGCCAGCAGCTTCCAGACTGAAGCTTTCTTT.

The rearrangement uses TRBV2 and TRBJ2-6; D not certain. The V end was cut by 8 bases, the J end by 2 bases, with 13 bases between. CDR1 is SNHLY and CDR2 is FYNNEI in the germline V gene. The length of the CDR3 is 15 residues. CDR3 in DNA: TGTGCCAGCTGCGCCCAGGTAACTGGGGCCAACGTCCTGACTTTC. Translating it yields CASCAQVTGANVLTF.

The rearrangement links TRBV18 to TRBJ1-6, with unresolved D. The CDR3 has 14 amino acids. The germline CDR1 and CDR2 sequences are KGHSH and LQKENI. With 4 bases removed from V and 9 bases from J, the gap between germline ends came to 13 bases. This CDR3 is CASSLSSLFSPLHF. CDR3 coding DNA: TGTGCCAGCTCACTTTCCTCTTTATTTTCACCCCTCCACTTT.